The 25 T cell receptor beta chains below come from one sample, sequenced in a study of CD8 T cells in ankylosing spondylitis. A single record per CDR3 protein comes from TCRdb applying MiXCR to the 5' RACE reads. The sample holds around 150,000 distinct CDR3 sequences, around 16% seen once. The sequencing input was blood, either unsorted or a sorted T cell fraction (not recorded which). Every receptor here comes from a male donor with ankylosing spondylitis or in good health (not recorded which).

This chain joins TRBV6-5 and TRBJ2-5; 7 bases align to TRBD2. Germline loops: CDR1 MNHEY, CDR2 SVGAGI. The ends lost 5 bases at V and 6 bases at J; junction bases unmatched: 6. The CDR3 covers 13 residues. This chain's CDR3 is CASSGLGRQTQYF. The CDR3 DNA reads TGTGCCAGCAGTGGACTAGGTCGGCAGACCCAGTACTTC.

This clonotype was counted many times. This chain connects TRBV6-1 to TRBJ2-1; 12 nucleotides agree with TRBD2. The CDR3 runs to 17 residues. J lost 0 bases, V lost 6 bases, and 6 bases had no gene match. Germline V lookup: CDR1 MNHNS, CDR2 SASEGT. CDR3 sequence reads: CASRPGLAGLSYNEQFF. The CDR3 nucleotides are TGTGCCAGCAGACCCGGACTAGCGGGGCTCTCCTACAATGAGCAGTTCTTC.

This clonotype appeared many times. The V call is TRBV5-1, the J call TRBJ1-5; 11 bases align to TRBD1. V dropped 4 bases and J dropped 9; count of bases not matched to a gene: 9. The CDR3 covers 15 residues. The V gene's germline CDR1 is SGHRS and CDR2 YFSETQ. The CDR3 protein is CASSLGTGGESPQHF. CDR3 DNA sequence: TGCGCCAGCAGCCTAGGGACAGGGGGAGAATCGCCCCAGCATTTT.

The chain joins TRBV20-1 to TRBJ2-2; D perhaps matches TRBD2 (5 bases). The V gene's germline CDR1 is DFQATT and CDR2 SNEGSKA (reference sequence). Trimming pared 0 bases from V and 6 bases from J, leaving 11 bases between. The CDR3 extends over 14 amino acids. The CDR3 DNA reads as TGCAGTGCTAGAGAGGGCGGAGGAGCCGGGGAGCTGTTTTTT. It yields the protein CSAREGGGAGELFF.

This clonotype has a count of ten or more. This CDR3 reads CASSAWTSGRSHEQFF. CDR3 nucleotides: TGTGCCAGCAGTGCTTGGACTAGCGGGAGGTCTCATGAGCAGTTCTTC. The chain carries TRBV12-3 or TRBV12-4 and TRBJ2-1; TRBD2 agrees at 14 bases. The CDR3 sequence is 16 residues long. After removal of 5 bases from V and 8 bases from J, the junction contained 8 bases not matched to a gene.

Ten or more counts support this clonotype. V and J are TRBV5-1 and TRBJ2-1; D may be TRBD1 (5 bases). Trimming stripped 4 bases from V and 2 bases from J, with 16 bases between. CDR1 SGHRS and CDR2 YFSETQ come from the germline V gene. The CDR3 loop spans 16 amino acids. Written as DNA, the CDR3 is TGCGCCAGCAGCACGCAAACAGGCGAAACCTACAATGAGCAGTTCTTC. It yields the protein CASSTQTGETYNEQFF. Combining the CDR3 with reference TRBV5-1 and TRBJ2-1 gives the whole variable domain KAGVTQTPRYLIKTRGQQVTLSCSPISGHRSVSWYQQTPGQGLQFLFEYFSETQRNKGNFPGRFSGRQFSNSRSEMNVSTLELGDSALYLCASSTQTGETYNEQFFGPGTRLTVL.

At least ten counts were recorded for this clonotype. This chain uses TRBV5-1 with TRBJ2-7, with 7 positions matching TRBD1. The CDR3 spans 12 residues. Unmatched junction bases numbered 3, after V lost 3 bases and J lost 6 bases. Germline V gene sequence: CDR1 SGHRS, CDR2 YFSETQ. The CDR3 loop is CASSWTGSEQYF. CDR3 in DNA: TGCGCCAGCAGCTGGACAGGTAGCGAGCAGTACTTC.

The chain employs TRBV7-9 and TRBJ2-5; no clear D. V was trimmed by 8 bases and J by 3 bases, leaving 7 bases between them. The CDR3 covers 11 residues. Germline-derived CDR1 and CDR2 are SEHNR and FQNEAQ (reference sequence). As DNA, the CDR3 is TGTGCCAGCGGATACAAAGAGACCCAGTACTTC. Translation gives CASGYKETQYF.

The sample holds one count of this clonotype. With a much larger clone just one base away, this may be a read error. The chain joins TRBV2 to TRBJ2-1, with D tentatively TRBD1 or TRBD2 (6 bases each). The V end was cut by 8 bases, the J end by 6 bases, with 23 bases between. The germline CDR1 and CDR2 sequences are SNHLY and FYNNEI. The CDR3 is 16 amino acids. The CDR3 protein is CASVRQALYGGNEQFF. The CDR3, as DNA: TGTGCCAGCGTAAGACAGGCACTCTACGGGGGCAATGAGCAGTTCTTC.

The CDR3 nucleotides read TGCAGTGCTAGAGATCTGGGGCAGGGCGCTGAAGCTTTCTTT. Its translation: CSARDLGQGAEAFF. The chain joins TRBV20-1 to TRBJ1-1; tentative D call: TRBD1 (5 bases). This CDR3 has 14 residues. Germline V gene lookup returns CDR1 DFQATT and CDR2 SNEGSKA (reference sequence). V was cut by 0 bases and J by 6 bases, with 14 bases left in between.

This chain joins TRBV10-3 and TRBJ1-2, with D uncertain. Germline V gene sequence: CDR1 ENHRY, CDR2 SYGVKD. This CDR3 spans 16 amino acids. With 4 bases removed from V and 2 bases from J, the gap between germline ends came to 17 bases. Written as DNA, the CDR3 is TGTGCCATCAGTGGATTGGGTGCCGAGCTCAACTATGGCTACACCTTC. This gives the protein CAISGLGAELNYGYTF.

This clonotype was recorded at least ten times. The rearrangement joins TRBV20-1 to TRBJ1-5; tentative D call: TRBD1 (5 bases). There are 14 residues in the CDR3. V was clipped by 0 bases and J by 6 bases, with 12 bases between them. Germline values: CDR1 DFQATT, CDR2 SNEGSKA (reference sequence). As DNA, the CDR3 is TGCAGTGCTAGAGATACGGGGGTCGCTCAGCCCCAGCATTTT. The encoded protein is CSARDTGVAQPQHF.

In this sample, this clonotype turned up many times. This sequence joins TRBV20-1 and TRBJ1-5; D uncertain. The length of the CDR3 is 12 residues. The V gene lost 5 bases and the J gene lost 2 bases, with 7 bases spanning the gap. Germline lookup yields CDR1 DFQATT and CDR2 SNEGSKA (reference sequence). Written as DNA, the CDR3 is TGCAGTGCTTCTACAGGCAATCAGCCCCAGCATTTT. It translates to CSASTGNQPQHF.

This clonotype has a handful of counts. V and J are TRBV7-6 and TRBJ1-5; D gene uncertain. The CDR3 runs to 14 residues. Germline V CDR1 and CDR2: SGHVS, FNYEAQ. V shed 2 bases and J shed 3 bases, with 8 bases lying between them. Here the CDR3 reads CASSLPGFNQPQHF. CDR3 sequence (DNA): TGTGCCAGCAGCTTACCAGGCTTCAATCAGCCCCAGCATTTT.

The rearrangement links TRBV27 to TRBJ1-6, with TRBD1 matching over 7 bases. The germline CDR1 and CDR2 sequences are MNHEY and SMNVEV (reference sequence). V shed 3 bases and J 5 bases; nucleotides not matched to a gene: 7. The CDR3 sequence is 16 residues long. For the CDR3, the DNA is TGTGCCAGCAGTTTTGGGGACAGCCAAAATAATTCACCCCTCCACTTT. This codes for CASSFGDSQNNSPLHF.

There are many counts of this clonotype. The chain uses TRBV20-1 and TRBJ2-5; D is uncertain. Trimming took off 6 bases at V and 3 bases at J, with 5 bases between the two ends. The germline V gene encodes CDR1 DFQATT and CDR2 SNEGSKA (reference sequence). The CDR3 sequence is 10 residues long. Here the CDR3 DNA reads TGCAGTGCGGGGAAAGAGACCCAGTACTTC. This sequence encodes CSAGKETQYF.

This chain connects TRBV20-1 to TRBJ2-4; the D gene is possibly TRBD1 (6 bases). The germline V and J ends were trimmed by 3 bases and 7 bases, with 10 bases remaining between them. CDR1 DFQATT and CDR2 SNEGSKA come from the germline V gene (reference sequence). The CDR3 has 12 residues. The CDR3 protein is CSASQRGNIQYF. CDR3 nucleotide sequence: TGCAGTGCTAGCCAGAGGGGGAACATTCAGTACTTC.

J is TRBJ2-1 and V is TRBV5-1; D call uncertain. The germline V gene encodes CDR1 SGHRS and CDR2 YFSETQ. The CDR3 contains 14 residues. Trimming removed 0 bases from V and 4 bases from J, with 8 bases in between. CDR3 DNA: TGCGCCAGCAGCTTGGACCACGATTACAATGAGCAGTTCTTC. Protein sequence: CASSLDHDYNEQFF.

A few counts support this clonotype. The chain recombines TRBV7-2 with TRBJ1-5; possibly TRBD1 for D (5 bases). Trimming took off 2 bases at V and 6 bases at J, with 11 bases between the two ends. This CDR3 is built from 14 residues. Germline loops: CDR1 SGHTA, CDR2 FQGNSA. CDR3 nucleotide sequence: TGTGCCAGCAGCTTAACGGCAGGGCCTCAGCCCCAGCATTTT. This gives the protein CASSLTAGPQPQHF. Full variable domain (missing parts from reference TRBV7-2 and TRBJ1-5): GAGVSQSPSNKVTEKGKDVELRCDPISGHTALYWYRQSLGQGLEFLIYFQGNSAPDKSGLPSDRFSAERTGGSVSTLTIQRTQQEDSAVYLCASSLTAGPQPQHFGDGTRLSIL.

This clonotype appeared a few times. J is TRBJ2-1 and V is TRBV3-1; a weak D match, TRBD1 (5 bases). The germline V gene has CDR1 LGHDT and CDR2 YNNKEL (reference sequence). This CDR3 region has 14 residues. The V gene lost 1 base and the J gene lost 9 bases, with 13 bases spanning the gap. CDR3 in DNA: TGTGCCAGCAGCCAAGGGACCACAGGAACTGAGCAGTTCTTC. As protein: CASSQGTTGTEQFF.

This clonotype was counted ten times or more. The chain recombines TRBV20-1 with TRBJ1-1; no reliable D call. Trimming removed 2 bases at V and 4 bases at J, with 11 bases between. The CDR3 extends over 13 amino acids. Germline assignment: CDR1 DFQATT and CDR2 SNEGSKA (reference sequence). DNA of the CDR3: TGCAGTGCTAGACCGGGCCCTCTCACTGAAGCTTTCTTT. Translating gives CSARPGPLTEAFF.

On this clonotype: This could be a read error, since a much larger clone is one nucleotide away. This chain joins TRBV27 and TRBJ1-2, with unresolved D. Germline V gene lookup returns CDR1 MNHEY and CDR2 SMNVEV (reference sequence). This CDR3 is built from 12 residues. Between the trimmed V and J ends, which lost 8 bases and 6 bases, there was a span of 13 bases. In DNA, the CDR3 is TGTGCCAGCTCCCAGAGTGGGGATGGCTACACCTTC. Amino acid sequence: CASSQSGDGYTF.

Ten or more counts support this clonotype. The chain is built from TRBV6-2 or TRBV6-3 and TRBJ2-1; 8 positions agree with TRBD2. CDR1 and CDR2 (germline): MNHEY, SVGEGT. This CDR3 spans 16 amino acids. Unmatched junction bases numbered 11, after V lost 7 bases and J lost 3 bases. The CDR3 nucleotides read TGTGCCAGCACCCCCTCGGGGCTAGCGGGCTACAATGAGCAGTTCTTC. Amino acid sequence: CASTPSGLAGYNEQFF.

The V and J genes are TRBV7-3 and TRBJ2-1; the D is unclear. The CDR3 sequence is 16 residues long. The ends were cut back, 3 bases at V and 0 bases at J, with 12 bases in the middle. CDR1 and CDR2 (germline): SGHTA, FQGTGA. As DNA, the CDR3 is TGTGCCAGCAGCTTTCGACGTTCTCTCTCCTACAATGAGCAGTTCTTC. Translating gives CASSFRRSLSYNEQFF.

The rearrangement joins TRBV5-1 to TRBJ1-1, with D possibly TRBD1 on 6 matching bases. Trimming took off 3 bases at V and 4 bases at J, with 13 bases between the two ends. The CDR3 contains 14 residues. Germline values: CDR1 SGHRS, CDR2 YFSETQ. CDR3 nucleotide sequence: TGCGCCAGCAGCTGGTGGGGGGACACCACTGAAGCTTTCTTT. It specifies CASSWWGDTTEAFF. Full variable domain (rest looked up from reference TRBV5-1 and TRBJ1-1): KAGVTQTPRYLIKTRGQQVTLSCSPISGHRSVSWYQQTPGQGLQFLFEYFSETQRNKGNFPGRFSGRQFSNSRSEMNVSTLELGDSALYLCASSWWGDTTEAFFGQGTRLTVV.